These T cell receptor beta chains were read from a single sample in a study of PD-1 blockade in mismatch repair-deficient tumors. Using immunoSEQ multiplex PCR, the repertoire was profiled, and TCRdb retains in-frame clones only, with some absent. This sample has more than 90,000 clones; roughly 80% occur once, and the top ten carry 4.5% to 5.5%. The starting material was peripheral blood, obtained around 60 weeks after starting pembrolizumab. These receptors originate from an adult with mismatch repair-deficient cancer. Each CDR3 is given without its conserved first and last residue. D genes are given only for firm matches.

V | D | CDR3
TRBV7-8 | - | ASSPNRISTEAF
TRBV28 | TRBD1 | ASRLRTGGSPGELF
TRBV9 | - | ASSVDGHYEQY
TRBV6-1 | TRBD1 | ASSVPGQGGINTEAF
TRBV19 | - | ASSMRGTEAF
TRBV21-1 | - | ASSKKLGTARNQPQH
TRBV7-3 | - | ASSSGPTDTQY
TRBV7-2 | - | ASSYGGPGQSSYEQY
TRBV7-2 | - | ASSVKTGGVNEQY
TRBV27 | TRBD1 | ASKQGAREQY
TRBV20-1 | TRBD2 | SAPLAGRQF
TRBV25-1 | TRBD1 | ATLGQLIDYT
TRBV9 | TRBD1 | ASSAGTGINREKLF
TRBV5-1 | - | ASSLGAGNTEAF